The next 30 T cell receptor beta chains were all read from a single sample in a study of PD-L1 blockade in urothelial cancer. Produced via immunoSEQ multiplex PCR; TCRdb's table is partial and in-frame only. The sample has some 67,000 clones; 70% to 90% are singletons. This specimen was PBMCs, taken around atezolizumab (anti-PD-L1) treatment. Receptor source: a man aged 55 to 70 with urothelial cancer.

The chain carries TRBV27 and TRBJ2-4; 9 bases map to TRBD2. CDR3 length: 13 amino acids. CDR1 is MNHEY and CDR2 is SMNVEV in the germline V gene (reference sequence). V was pared by 5 bases and J by 16 bases, with 12 bases of the junction left unmatched. The CDR3 nucleotides are TGTGCCAGCAGTAGACCGGGACTAGCATTACAATACTTC. Translating it yields CASSRPGLALQYF.

This clone was seen a few times. The chain uses TRBV2 and TRBJ1-5; D gene unclear. Deletions cut 11 bases from V and 5 bases from J, with 13 bases between. Germline assignment: CDR1 SNHLY and CDR2 FYNNEI. The CDR3 spans 12 residues. The CDR3 coding sequence is TGTGCCGGAAGTGGCGGGGATCAGCCCCAGCATTTT. Encoded protein: CAGSGGDQPQHF. Supplemented by reference TRBV2 and TRBJ1-5, the full variable domain reads EPEVTQTPSHQVTQMGQEVILRCVPISNHLYFYWYRQILGQKVEFLVSFYNNEISEKSEIFDDQFSVERPDGSNFTLKIRSTKLEDSAMYFCAGSGGDQPQHFGDGTRLSIL.

The chain couples TRBV6-6 to TRBJ1-2; 9 bases are shared with TRBD1. Germline CDR1 is MNHNY and CDR2 is SVGAGI (reference sequence). V lost 6 bases and J lost 0; bases outside the gene matches: 8. The CDR3 is 16 amino acids. The CDR3 protein is CASSQRQGGTNYGYTF. The CDR3 bases are TGTGCCAGCAGCCAACGACAGGGGGGGACTAACTATGGCTACACCTTC.

The rearrangement uses TRBV2 and TRBJ2-1; no reliable D call. The CDR3 covers 13 residues. Trimming removed 3 bases at V and 10 bases at J, with 13 bases between. Per germline, CDR1 SNHLY and CDR2 FYNNEI. CDR3 sequence reads: CASSEIPDEEQFF. In nucleotides, the CDR3 is TGTGCCAGCAGTGAGATCCCCGATGAGGAGCAGTTCTTC.

The rearrangement links TRBV5-1 to TRBJ1-2; perhaps TRBD1 as D (5 bases). V gave up 1 base and J gave up 2 bases, with 12 bases separating them. The CDR3 is 15 amino acids. Germline V CDR1 and CDR2: SGHRS, YFSETQ. CDR3 sequence: CASSLQGRMNYGYTF. The CDR3 nucleotides read TGCGCCAGCAGCTTGCAGGGCAGGATGAACTATGGCTACACCTTC.

The V call is TRBV7-8, the J call TRBJ2-1; TRBD1 matches 8 bases. This CDR3 is 15 amino acids long. V gave up 1 base and J gave up 6 bases; unmatched junction bases: 5. Looked up from germline, CDR1 is SGHVS and CDR2 is FQNEAQ. CDR3 bases: TGTGCCAGCAGCTTAGAGGCAGGGGGCCTCAATGAGCAGTTCTTC. Its protein product is CASSLEAGGLNEQFF.

CDR3 sequence: CAISAGSPGELFF. The CDR3 region has the DNA TGTGCCATCAGTGCAGGGTCTCCCGGGGAGCTGTTTTTT. V and J are TRBV10-3 and TRBJ2-2; possibly TRBD1 for D (5 bases). Germline values: CDR1 ENHRY, CDR2 SYGVKD. Trimming removed 4 bases from V and 6 bases from J, with 9 bases in between. The CDR3 is 13 amino acids.

The chain carries TRBV25-1 and TRBJ1-2; 9 nucleotides match TRBD1. The CDR3 runs to 15 residues. Germline V gene data show CDR1 as MGHDK and CDR2 as SYGVNS. Germline trimming cut 5 bases from V and 8 bases from J; bases unmatched to any gene: 12. For the CDR3, the DNA is TGTGCCAGCAGTTGGACCGGGACAGGGAGCTTGGGCTACACCTTC. Its translation: CASSWTGTGSLGYTF.

The rearrangement links TRBV11-1 to TRBJ2-5; tentatively, D is TRBD1 (6 bases). The germline V gene has CDR1 SGHAT and CDR2 FQDESV (reference sequence). V was pared by 2 bases and J by 4 bases, with 17 bases between. The CDR3 contains 16 residues. CDR3 sequence: CASSLTRGSLIETQYF. The CDR3 bases are TGTGCCAGCAGCTTAACCAGGGGTAGTCTGATAGAGACCCAGTACTTC.

The chain links TRBV5-1 to TRBJ2-1; 7 bases are a match to TRBD1. CDR3 size: 15 residues. The germline CDR1 and CDR2 sequences are SGHRS and YFSETQ. V was clipped by 4 bases and J by 14 bases; unmatched bases: 18. CDR3 nucleotides: TGCGCCAGCAGCCTAGGACAGGCACTACCGAGTATTGAGTTCTTC. The encoded protein is CASSLGQALPSIEFF.

The chain recombines TRBV19 with TRBJ1-5; 8 positions agree with TRBD1. V was pared by 8 bases and J by 3 bases, with 6 bases of the junction left unmatched. The CDR3 spans 14 residues. Per the germline V gene, CDR1 is LNHDA and CDR2 is SQIVND (reference sequence). CDR3 sequence (DNA): TGTGCCAGTGCGGGACAGGAATACAATCAGCCCCAGCATTTT. It codes for CASAGQEYNQPQHF.

This rearrangement joins TRBV25-1 to TRBJ2-1; TRBD1 matches 11 bases. This CDR3 is 15 amino acids long. V shed 1 base, J shed 10 bases, and the junction held 6 bases outside the gene matches. Germline CDR1 and CDR2: MGHDK and SYGVNS. CDR3 DNA: TGTGCCAGCAGTGAATCAGGACAGGGGGCTCGGGAGCAGTTCTTC. The encoded protein is CASSESGQGAREQFF.

V and J are TRBV18 and TRBJ1-5; D gene uncertain. V lost 3 bases and J 7 bases, leaving 16 bases between the germline ends. Germline lookup yields CDR1 KGHSH and CDR2 LQKENI. CDR3 length: 15 amino acids. The CDR3: CASSPEADFLQPQHF. The CDR3 DNA reads TGTGCCAGCTCACCGGAGGCAGATTTTTTGCAGCCCCAGCATTTT.

The rearrangement joins TRBV21-1 to TRBJ2-7; the table names TRBD2, a call not compared with the DNA. TRBV21-1 is a pseudogene segment. This CDR3 comprises 12 residues. Here the CDR3 reads CASNPTTGEQYF. The CDR3 nucleotides are TGTGCCAGCAACCCTACTACGGGTGAGCAGTACTTC.

This clone was detected once. V is TRBV4-1 and J is TRBJ1-2, with TRBD1 identical over 10 bases. Germline trimming cut 5 bases from V and 6 bases from J; bases unmatched to any gene: 3. The CDR3 runs 13 residues. Germline CDR1 is MGHRA and CDR2 is YSYEKL. The CDR3 is CASSDRGLDGYTF. The CDR3 DNA is TGCGCCAGCAGCGACAGGGGGCTGGATGGCTACACCTTC.

The genes are TRBV5-4 and TRBJ2-3; 9 bases align to TRBD1. This CDR3 has 15 residues. With 3 bases clipped from V and 4 bases from J, the junction kept 6 bases outside the gene matches. The germline V gene has CDR1 SGHNT and CDR2 YYREEE (reference sequence). The CDR3: CASSYPGQGSDTQYF. The CDR3 bases are TGTGCCAGCAGCTACCCGGGACAGGGATCAGATACGCAGTATTTT.

The rearrangement links TRBV27 to TRBJ1-6; D may be TRBD1 (6 bases). The V end was cut by 3 bases, the J end by 2 bases, with 14 bases between. Germline CDR1 and CDR2: MNHEY and SMNVEV (reference sequence). This CDR3 is built from 17 residues. The DNA for the CDR3 is TGTGCCAGCAGTTTGGAATACGGGACAACCTATAATTCACCCCTCCACTTT. Its protein is CASSLEYGTTYNSPLHF.

The chain joins TRBV7-2 to TRBJ1-1; 8 bases map to TRBD1. J gave up 4 bases and V 4 bases, and 8 bases lay outside the gene matches. The CDR3 consists of 15 residues. Germline lookup yields CDR1 SGHTA and CDR2 FQGNSA. In DNA, the CDR3 is TGTGCCAGCAGCTCCCCCAGGGGGCTCGGCACTGAAGCTTTCTTT. Translated, it gives CASSSPRGLGTEAFF.

The J gene is TRBJ2-2, the V gene TRBV19; D perhaps matches TRBD1 (6 bases). CDR1 and CDR2 (germline): LNHDA, SQIVND (reference sequence). The CDR3 has 13 residues. V was shortened by 7 bases and J by 3 bases, with 9 bases between the two germline ends. Written as DNA, the CDR3 is TGTGCCAGTACGAACAGGGACACCGGGGAGCTGTTTTTT. It encodes CASTNRDTGELFF.

The chain is built from TRBV28 and TRBJ1-5, with 8 bases aligning to TRBD1. The CDR3 contains 16 residues. From germline, CDR1 is MDHEN and CDR2 SYDVKM. The J segment lost 1 base and the V segment lost 5 bases, leaving 7 bases of the junction unmatched. For the CDR3, the DNA is TGTGCCAGCAGTCCCCAGGGACAGGCCAGCAATCAGCCCCAGCATTTT. Translation: CASSPQGQASNQPQHF.

This clone came up once. The chain links TRBV19 to TRBJ1-1; D gene ambiguous. The CDR3 spans 13 residues. CDR1 is LNHDA and CDR2 is SQIVND in the germline V gene (reference sequence). Trimming removed 10 bases at V and 5 bases at J, with 17 bases between. The CDR3 sequence: CATWTDSLTEAFF. In DNA, the CDR3 is TGTGCCACATGGACGGACTCTTTAACTGAAGCTTTCTTT.

J is TRBJ2-5 and V is TRBV4-1; 13 nucleotides match TRBD2. This CDR3 spans 17 amino acids. V lost 0 bases and J lost 5; bases outside the gene matches: 6. Germline V gene data show CDR1 as MGHRA and CDR2 as YSYEKL. This CDR3 is CASSQEARTSGGETQYF. The CDR3 DNA reads as TGCGCCAGCAGCCAAGAAGCAAGGACTAGCGGGGGCGAGACCCAGTACTTC.

J is TRBJ2-3 and V is TRBV5-6, with D tentatively TRBD2 (5 bases). The CDR3 length is 15 residues. The germline V gene has CDR1 SGHDT and CDR2 YYEEEE. Trimming stripped 4 bases from V and 2 bases from J, with 14 bases between. CDR3 amino acids: CASSRTGIHTDTQYF. The DNA for the CDR3 is TGTGCCAGCAGCAGGACCGGGATCCACACAGATACGCAGTATTTT.

The chain has TRBV5-1 and TRBJ1-3; no firm D call. V was cut by 1 base and J by 2 bases, with 7 bases left in between. The CDR3 consists of 14 residues. Per the germline V gene, CDR1 is SGHRS and CDR2 is YFSETQ. CDR3 nucleotides: TGCGCCAGCAGCTTGAACAGCCCTGGAAACACCATATATTTT. Translated, it gives CASSLNSPGNTIYF.

The chain joins TRBV18 to TRBJ1-5, with 9 bases aligning to TRBD1. The germline CDR1 and CDR2 sequences are KGHSH and LQKENI. With 2 bases clipped from V and 1 base from J, the junction kept 9 bases outside the gene matches. This CDR3 has 18 residues. The CDR3 bases are TGTGCCAGCTCACCATACCCCGGGACAGGGACCAGCAATCAGCCCCAGCATTTT. The encoded protein is CASSPYPGTGTSNQPQHF.

V and J are TRBV27 and TRBJ2-1, with 12 bases identical to TRBD2. The CDR3 covers 16 residues. Germline V gives CDR1 MNHEY, CDR2 SMNVEV (reference sequence). V shed 6 bases and J 7 bases; nucleotides not matched to a gene: 10. The CDR3 here is CASSFLAGGPRNEQFF. In nucleotides, the CDR3 is TGTGCCAGCAGCTTTCTAGCGGGAGGGCCACGGAATGAGCAGTTCTTC.

About this clone: One junction end does not reproduce the germline sequence, and a read error may be involved. The V and J genes are TRBV28 and TRBJ1-4; 9 nucleotides match TRBD1. Looked up from germline, CDR1 is MDHEN and CDR2 is SYDVKM. The CDR3 is 17 amino acids. Here the CDR3 reads CASSIPGQGATDEKLFF. Written as DNA, the CDR3 is TGTGCCAGCAGTATCCCGGGACAGGGTGCAACTGATGAAAAACTGTTTTTT. Variable domain in full (rest from reference TRBV28 and TRBJ1-4): DVKVTQSSRYLVKRTGEKVFLECVQDMDHENMFWYRQDPGLGLRLIYFSYDVKMKEKGDIPEGYSVSREKKERFSLILESASTNQTSMYLCASSIPGQGATDEKLFFGSGTQLSVL.

This sequence joins TRBV4-2 and TRBJ2-1, with 9 bases lining up with TRBD2. The V and J ends lost 0 bases and 0 bases, in that order; junction bases with no gene match: 3. Germline V gene data show CDR1 as LGHNA and CDR2 as YNFKEQ. The CDR3 length is 17 residues. The CDR3 region is CASSQDWRGGSYNEQFF. Here the CDR3 DNA reads TGTGCCAGCAGCCAAGACTGGCGGGGGGGCTCCTACAATGAGCAGTTCTTC.

This sequence joins TRBV7-2 and TRBJ1-2; D unresolved. CDR3 length: 14 residues. Trimming removed 0 bases at V and 2 bases at J, with 7 bases between. Looked up from germline, CDR1 is SGHTA and CDR2 is FQGNSA. This chain's CDR3 is CASSLATGNYGYTF. The CDR3 coding sequence is TGTGCCAGCAGCTTAGCCACGGGGAACTATGGCTACACCTTC.

The chain combines TRBV5-1 with TRBJ2-1; D is ambiguous. Per germline, CDR1 SGHRS and CDR2 YFSETQ. CDR3 length: 14 residues. V shed 1 base and J shed 3 bases, with 8 bases lying between them. The CDR3 DNA reads as TGCGCCAGCAGCTTGTCTCCAGGCTACAATGAGCAGTTCTTC. As protein: CASSLSPGYNEQFF.